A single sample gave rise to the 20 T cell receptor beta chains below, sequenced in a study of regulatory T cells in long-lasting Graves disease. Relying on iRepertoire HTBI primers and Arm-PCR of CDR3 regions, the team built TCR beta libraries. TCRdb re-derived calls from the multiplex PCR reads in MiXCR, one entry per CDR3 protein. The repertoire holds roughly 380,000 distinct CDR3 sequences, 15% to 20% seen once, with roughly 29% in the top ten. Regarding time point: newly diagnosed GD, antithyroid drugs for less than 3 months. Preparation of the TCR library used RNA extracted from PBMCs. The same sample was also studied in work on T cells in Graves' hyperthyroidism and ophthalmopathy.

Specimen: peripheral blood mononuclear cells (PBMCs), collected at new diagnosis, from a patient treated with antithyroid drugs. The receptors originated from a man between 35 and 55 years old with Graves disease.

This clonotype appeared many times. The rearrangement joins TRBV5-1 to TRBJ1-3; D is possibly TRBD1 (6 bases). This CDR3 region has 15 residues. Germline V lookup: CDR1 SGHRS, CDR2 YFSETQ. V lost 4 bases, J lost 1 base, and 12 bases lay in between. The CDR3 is CASSRDTSSGNTIYF. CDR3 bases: TGCGCCAGCAGCCGGGACACTTCTTCTGGAAACACCATATATTTT.

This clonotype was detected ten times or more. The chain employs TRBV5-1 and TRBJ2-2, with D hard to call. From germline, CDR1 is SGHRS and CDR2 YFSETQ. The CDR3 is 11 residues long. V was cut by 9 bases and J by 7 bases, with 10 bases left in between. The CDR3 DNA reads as TGCGCCACACGGACCGACGGGGAGCTGTTTTTT. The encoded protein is CATRTDGELFF.

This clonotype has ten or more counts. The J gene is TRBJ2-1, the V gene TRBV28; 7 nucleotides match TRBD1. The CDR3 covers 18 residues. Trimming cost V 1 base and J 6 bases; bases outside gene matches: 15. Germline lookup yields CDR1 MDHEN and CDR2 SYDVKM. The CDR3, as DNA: TGTGCCAGCAGTTTATCCCGGCTCGGGCAGGGGGTGATCAATGAGCAGTTCTTC. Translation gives CASSLSRLGQGVINEQFF.

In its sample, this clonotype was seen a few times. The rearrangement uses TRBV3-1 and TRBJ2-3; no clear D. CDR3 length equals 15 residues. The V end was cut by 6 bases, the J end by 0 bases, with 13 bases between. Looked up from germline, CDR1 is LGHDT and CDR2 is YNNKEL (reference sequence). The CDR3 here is CASSYLGYSTDTQYF. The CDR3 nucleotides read TGTGCCAGCAGTTACCTGGGATATAGCACAGATACGCAGTATTTT.

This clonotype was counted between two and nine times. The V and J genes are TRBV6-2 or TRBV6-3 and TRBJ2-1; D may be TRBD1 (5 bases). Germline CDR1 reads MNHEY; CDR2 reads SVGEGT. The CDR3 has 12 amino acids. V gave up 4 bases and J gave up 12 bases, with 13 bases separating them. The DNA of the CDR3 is TGTGCCAGCAGTTCCACCGCCCAGGGGCAGTTCTTC. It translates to CASSSTAQGQFF.

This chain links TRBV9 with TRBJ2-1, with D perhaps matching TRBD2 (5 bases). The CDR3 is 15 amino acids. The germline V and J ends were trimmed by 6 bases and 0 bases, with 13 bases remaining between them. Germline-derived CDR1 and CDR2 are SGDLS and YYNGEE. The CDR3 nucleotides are TGTGCCAGCAATCGTAACGGGGACTCCTACAATGAGCAGTTCTTC. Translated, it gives CASNRNGDSYNEQFF.

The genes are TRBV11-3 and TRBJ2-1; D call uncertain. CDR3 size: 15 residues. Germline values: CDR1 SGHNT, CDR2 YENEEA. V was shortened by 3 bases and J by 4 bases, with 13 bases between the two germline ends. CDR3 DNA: TGTGCCAGCAGCTTGGGCACAACCCGGTACAATGAGCAGTTCTTC. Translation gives CASSLGTTRYNEQFF.

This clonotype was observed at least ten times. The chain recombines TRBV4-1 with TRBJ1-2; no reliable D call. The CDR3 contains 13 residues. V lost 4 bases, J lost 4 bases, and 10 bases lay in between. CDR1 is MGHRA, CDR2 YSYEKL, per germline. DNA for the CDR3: TGCGCCAGCAGCCGAAGAGGGATCTATGGCTACACCTTC. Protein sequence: CASSRRGIYGYTF.

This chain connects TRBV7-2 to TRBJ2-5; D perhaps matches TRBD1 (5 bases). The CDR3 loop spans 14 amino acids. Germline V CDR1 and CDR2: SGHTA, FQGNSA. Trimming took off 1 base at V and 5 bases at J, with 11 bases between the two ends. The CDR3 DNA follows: TGTGCCAGCAGCTTAGTAGCCAGGGCTGAGACCCAGTACTTC. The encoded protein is CASSLVARAETQYF.

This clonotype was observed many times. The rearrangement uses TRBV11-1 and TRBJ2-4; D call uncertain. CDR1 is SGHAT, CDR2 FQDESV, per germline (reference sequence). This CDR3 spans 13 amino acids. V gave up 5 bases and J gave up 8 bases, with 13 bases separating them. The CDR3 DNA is TGTGCCAGCAGCGATCGAAGGGCCGACATTCAGTACTTC. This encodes CASSDRRADIQYF.

The DNA for the CDR3 is TGTGCCACCAGTGATCGACTAGCGGGGGAGGAGACCCAGTACTTC. Its protein product is CATSDRLAGEETQYF. The genes are TRBV24-1 and TRBJ2-5; 12 positions match TRBD2. CDR3 length: 15 amino acids. V gave up 3 bases and J gave up 5 bases; unmatched junction bases: 3. Germline CDR1 reads KGHDR; CDR2 reads SFDVKD.

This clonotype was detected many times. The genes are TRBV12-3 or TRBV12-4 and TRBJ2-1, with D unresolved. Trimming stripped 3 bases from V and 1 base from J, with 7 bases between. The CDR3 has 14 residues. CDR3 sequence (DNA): TGTGCCAGCAGTTTCTCAGCTTCCTACAATGAGCAGTTCTTC. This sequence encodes CASSFSASYNEQFF.

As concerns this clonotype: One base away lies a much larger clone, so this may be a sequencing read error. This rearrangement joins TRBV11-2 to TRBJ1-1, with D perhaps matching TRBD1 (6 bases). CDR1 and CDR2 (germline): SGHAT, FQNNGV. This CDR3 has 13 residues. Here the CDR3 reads CTSNPNLGAGAFF. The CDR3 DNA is TGTACCAGCAACCCGAACCTGGGGGCTGGAGCTTTCTTT.

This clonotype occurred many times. The CDR3 DNA reads TGTGCCAGCAGTTGGGACGGTGGCTACACCTTC. The encoded protein is CASSWDGGYTF. V and J are TRBV12-3 or TRBV12-4 and TRBJ1-2, with D possibly matching TRBD1 (5 bases). The CDR3 has 11 amino acids. V was clipped by 4 bases and J by 7 bases, with 7 bases between them.

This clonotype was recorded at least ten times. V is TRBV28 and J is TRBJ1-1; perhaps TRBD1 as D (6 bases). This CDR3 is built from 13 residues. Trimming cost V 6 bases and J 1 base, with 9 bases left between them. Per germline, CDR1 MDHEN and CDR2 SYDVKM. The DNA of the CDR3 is TGTGCCAGCAGACTCAGGGGGAACACTGAAGCTTTCTTT. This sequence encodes CASRLRGNTEAFF. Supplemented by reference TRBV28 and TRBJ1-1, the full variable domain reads DVKVTQSSRYLVKRTGEKVFLECVQDMDHENMFWYRQDPGLGLRLIYFSYDVKMKEKGDIPEGYSVSREKKERFSLILESASTNQTSMYLCASRLRGNTEAFFGQGTRLTVV.

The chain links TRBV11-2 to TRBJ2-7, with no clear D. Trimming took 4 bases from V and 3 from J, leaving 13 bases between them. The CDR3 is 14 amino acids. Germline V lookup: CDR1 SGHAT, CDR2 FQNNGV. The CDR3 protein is CASSSLRRGYEQYF. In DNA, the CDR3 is TGTGCCAGCAGCTCCCTGAGGCGCGGCTACGAGCAGTACTTC.

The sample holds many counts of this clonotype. The DNA of the CDR3 is TGTGCCAGCAGACAGACAGCCGGGGGAACTAATGAAAAACTGTTTTTT. Protein: CASRQTAGGTNEKLFF. The chain carries TRBV12-3 or TRBV12-4 and TRBJ1-4; D is perhaps TRBD1 (5 bases). The CDR3 sequence is 16 residues long. The V end lost 6 bases, the J end lost 1 base, and 15 bases lay between the germline ends.

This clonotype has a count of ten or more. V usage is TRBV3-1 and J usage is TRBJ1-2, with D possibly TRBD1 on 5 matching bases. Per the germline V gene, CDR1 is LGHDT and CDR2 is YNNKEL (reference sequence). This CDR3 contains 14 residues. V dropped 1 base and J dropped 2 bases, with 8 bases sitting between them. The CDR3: CASSQATANYGYTF. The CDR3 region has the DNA TGTGCCAGCAGCCAAGCGACAGCAAACTATGGCTACACCTTC.

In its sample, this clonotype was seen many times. The CDR3 here is CASSDKTSGASQETQYF. Written as DNA, the CDR3 is TGTGCCAGCAGTGACAAGACTAGCGGGGCGAGCCAAGAGACCCAGTACTTC. This rearrangement joins TRBV6-1 to TRBJ2-5, with 11 bases that match TRBD2. V dropped 3 bases and J dropped 1; count of bases not matched to a gene: 7. The CDR3 has 17 amino acids. Germline CDR1 is MNHNS and CDR2 is SASEGT.

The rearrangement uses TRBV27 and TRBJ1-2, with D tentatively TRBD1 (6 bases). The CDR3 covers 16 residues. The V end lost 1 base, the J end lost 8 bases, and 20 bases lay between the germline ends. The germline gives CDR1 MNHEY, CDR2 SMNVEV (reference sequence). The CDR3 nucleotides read TGTGCCAGCAGTTTATGGGCGACAGGAGGATTCGGGGGCTACACCTTC. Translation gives CASSLWATGGFGGYTF.